The present entry profiles one T cell receptor beta chain with its context. Its antigen is unknown. Repertoires were generated with immunoSEQ multiplex PCR, while TCRdb's copy carries only in-frame clones and drops some. The data show some 400,000 clones, with around 89% seen just once and 1.5% to 2% held by the top ten. The sample originates from a study of Ad26.COV2.S vaccination and SARS-CoV-2 variants. Overall study results and limits: The analyses of TCR breadth and depth may have understated the size of total T cell responses.

Treatment indicated: around 19 received Ad26.COV2.S at low or high dose, single or two shots; 5 received placebo; per-sample allocation not given. After the first vaccine or placebo injection, samples were drawn on day 63. Wuhan-strain SARS-CoV-2 spike was expressed by the Ad26 vector that made up the vaccine. The sequencing used peripheral blood, collected in a trial of Ad26.COV2.S vaccine versus placebo. This receptor was taken from a person aged 18-65 years who received the Ad26.COV2.S COVID-19 vaccine or a placebo.

In nucleotides, the CDR3 is TGTGCCAGCAGGCAAACAATGATGAACACTGAAGCTTTCTTT. It codes for CASRQTMMNTEAFF. The genes are TRBV7-2 and TRBJ1-1; D unresolved. Germline loops: CDR1 SGHTA, CDR2 FQGNSA. The CDR3 spans 14 residues. V was trimmed by 6 bases and J by 0 bases, leaving 11 bases between them.